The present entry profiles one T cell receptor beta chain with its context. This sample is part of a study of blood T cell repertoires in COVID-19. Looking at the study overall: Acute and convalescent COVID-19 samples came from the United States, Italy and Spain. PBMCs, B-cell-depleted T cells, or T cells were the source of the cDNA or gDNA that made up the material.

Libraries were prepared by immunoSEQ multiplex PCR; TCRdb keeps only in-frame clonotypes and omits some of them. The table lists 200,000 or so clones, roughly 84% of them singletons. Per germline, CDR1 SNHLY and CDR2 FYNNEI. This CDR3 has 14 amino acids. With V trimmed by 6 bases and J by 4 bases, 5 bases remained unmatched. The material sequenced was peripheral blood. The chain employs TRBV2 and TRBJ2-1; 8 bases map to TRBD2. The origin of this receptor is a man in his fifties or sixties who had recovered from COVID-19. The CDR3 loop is CASSGLAAYNEQFF. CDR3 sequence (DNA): TGTGCCAGCAGCGGACTAGCAGCTTACAATGAGCAGTTCTTC.